In its sample, the clone carrying this TCR beta chain was seen once. Profiling relied on immunoSEQ multiplex PCR, and the TCRdb table lists in-frame clones only, not all of them. This sample has 150,000 to 250,000 clones, with around 79% found just once. The data belong to a study of blood T cell repertoires in COVID-19. On the study more broadly: The United States, Italy and Spain supplied acute and convalescent COVID-19 samples.

The CDR3 covers 17 residues. V was clipped by 4 bases and J by 5 bases; unmatched bases: 9. Germline lookup yields CDR1 LGHDT and CDR2 YNNKEL (reference sequence). The sequence was collected from a middle-aged woman with COVID-19, enrolled during active disease. The V call is TRBV3-1 (or the pseudogene TRBV3-2), the J call TRBJ2-1; 12 bases are a match to TRBD2. Sequences were obtained from peripheral blood. CDR3 coding DNA: TGTGCCAGCAGCCCGGGGCTAGCGGGAGGGAAGGACAATGAGCAGTTCTTC. Translated: CASSPGLAGGKDNEQFF.